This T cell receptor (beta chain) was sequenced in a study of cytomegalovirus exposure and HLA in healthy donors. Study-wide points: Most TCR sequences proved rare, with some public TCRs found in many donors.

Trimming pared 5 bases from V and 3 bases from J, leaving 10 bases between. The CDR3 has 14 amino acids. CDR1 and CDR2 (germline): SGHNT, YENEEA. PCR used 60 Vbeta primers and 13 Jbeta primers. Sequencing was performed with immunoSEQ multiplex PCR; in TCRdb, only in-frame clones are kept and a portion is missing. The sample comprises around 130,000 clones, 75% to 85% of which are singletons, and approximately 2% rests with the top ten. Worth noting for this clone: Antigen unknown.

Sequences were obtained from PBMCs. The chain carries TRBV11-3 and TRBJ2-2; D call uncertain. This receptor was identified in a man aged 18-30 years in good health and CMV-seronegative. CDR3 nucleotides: TGTGCCAGCAGCACAGATCCGCACACCGGGGAGCTGTTTTTT. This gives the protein CASSTDPHTGELFF.